The 22 T cell receptor beta chains given below trace back to one sample, sequenced in a study of T cell responses to AZD1222 COVID-19 vaccine. The data were produced by immunoSEQ multiplex PCR, yet TCRdb's version contains in-frame clones alone and is incomplete. The sample gives around 65,000 clones, over 70% of which show up once; over 11% is in the top ten. The sequences come from peripheral blood, collected on day 0 of AZD1222 vaccination. These receptors were taken from an adult in good health.

The chain couples TRBV27 to TRBJ2-3; D is possibly TRBD1 or TRBD2 (5 bases each). This CDR3 is built from 13 residues. The ends were cut back, 3 bases at V and 10 bases at J, with 14 bases in the middle. Germline CDR1 MNHEY, CDR2 SMNVEV (reference sequence). For the CDR3, the DNA is TGTGCCAGCAGTTTCGCCCAACTGGGGGCGCAGTATTTT. It codes for CASSFAQLGAQYF.

This clone has just a few counts. CDR3 region: CASSWTGYSNQPQHF. In nucleotides, the CDR3 is TGTGCCAGCAGTTGGACGGGCTATAGCAATCAGCCCCAGCATTTT. The V gene is TRBV28, the J gene TRBJ1-5; D uncertain. The CDR3 runs 15 residues. The V end lost 4 bases, the J end lost 0 bases, and 10 bases lay between the germline ends. Germline V lookup: CDR1 MDHEN, CDR2 SYDVKM.

For this clone: Within the sample, other DNA sequences also encode this same CDR3. The V call is TRBV4-3, the J call TRBJ2-7; D tentatively fits TRBD1 or TRBD2 (6 bases each). Trimming pared 0 bases from V and 7 bases from J, leaving 13 bases between. This CDR3 is 14 amino acids long. The germline V gene encodes CDR1 LGHNA and CDR2 YSLEER. The CDR3 DNA follows: TGCGCCAGCAGCCAAGAGGGGGGCCGGAATGAGCAGTACTTC. This translates into CASSQEGGRNEQYF.

J is TRBJ2-2 and V is TRBV18, with TRBD2 matching over 7 bases. With V trimmed by 3 bases and J by 0 bases, 4 bases remained unmatched. CDR3 size: 16 residues. The germline V gene encodes CDR1 KGHSH and CDR2 LQKENI. Here the CDR3 reads CASSPSGGPNTGELFF. CDR3 in DNA: TGTGCCAGCTCACCCTCGGGGGGTCCGAACACCGGGGAGCTGTTTTTT.

This clone showed up many times. The chain carries TRBV27 and TRBJ2-7; 9 bases fit TRBD1. V dropped 1 base and J dropped 3; count of bases not matched to a gene: 1. CDR3 length: 14 amino acids. Germline CDR1 is MNHEY and CDR2 is SMNVEV (reference sequence). CDR3 protein: CASSLLDRGYEQYF. The CDR3 bases are TGTGCCAGCAGTTTATTGGACAGGGGCTACGAGCAGTACTTC.

This clone showed up just a few times. This chain links TRBV2 with TRBJ1-3; 7 positions match TRBD1. The V and J ends lost 9 bases and 3 bases, in that order; junction bases with no gene match: 8. The CDR3 contains 14 residues. Germline-derived CDR1 and CDR2 are SNHLY and FYNNEI. CDR3 bases: TGTGCCAGTACCTCCGGGGACAGTGGAAACACCATATATTTT. Translation: CASTSGDSGNTIYF.

The V and J genes are TRBV7-6 and TRBJ2-7; D is perhaps TRBD1 or TRBD2 (5 bases each). This CDR3 is built from 13 residues. V shed 5 bases and J shed 3 bases, with 11 bases lying between them. Germline lookup yields CDR1 SGHVS and CDR2 FNYEAQ. CDR3 nucleotide sequence: TGTGCCAGCAGCCCAAGCGGACACTACGAGCAGTACTTC. Translated, it gives CASSPSGHYEQYF.

The V gene is TRBV7-2, the J gene TRBJ1-1; D not resolved. The ends were cut back, 1 base at V and 0 bases at J, with 6 bases in the middle. The CDR3 has 14 residues. From germline, CDR1 is SGHTA and CDR2 FQGNSA. The chain's CDR3 is CASSLGRMNTEAFF. CDR3 bases: TGTGCCAGCAGCTTAGGCAGGATGAACACTGAAGCTTTCTTT.

The chain has TRBV29-1 and TRBJ1-2; 9 bases map to TRBD1. This CDR3 has 13 residues. CDR1 SQVTM and CDR2 ANQGSEA come from the germline V gene. The V and J ends lost 6 bases and 6 bases, in that order; junction bases with no gene match: 8. In DNA, the CDR3 is TGCAGCGTAAGACAGGGGGGAATGAATGGCTACACCTTC. As protein: CSVRQGGMNGYTF.

The chain links TRBV29-1 to TRBJ1-1; no clear D. The V gene lost 0 bases and the J gene lost 0 bases, with 5 bases spanning the gap. CDR3 length: 13 residues. Germline V gene data show CDR1 as SQVTM and CDR2 as ANQGSEA. This chain's CDR3 is CSVEEALNTEAFF. In nucleotides, the CDR3 is TGCAGCGTTGAAGAGGCATTGAACACTGAAGCTTTCTTT.

The DNA of the CDR3 is TGTGCCAGCAGAACCGGGACAGGGAGGGAAAAACTGTTTTTT. This gives the protein CASRTGTGREKLFF. The chain carries TRBV7-9 and TRBJ1-4; 9 bases line up with TRBD1. With V trimmed by 6 bases and J by 8 bases, 7 bases remained unmatched. The CDR3 loop spans 14 amino acids. Germline-derived CDR1 and CDR2 are SEHNR and FQNEAQ (reference sequence).

This chain joins TRBV19 and TRBJ1-1; D gene uncertain. V lost 1 base and J lost 1, with 4 bases in between. The CDR3 has 13 amino acids. Germline assignment: CDR1 LNHDA and CDR2 SQIVND (reference sequence). As DNA, the CDR3 is TGTGCCAGTAGTATAGGGCCGAACACTGAAGCTTTCTTT. Amino acid sequence: CASSIGPNTEAFF.

This clone was seen only once. The genes are TRBV5-4 and TRBJ1-2, with a possible D match to TRBD1 (5 bases). CDR3 length: 15 amino acids. V lost 3 bases to trimming and J lost 3 bases, with 15 bases between them. Germline CDR1 reads SGHNT; CDR2 reads YYREEE (reference sequence). CDR3 sequence reads: CASSSQGRMDYGYTF. The CDR3 bases are TGTGCCAGCAGCTCCCAGGGCAGGATGGACTATGGCTACACCTTC.

This chain joins TRBV3-1 (or the pseudogene TRBV3-2) and TRBJ1-2, with 9 bases aligning to TRBD1. CDR1 and CDR2 from the germline V gene are LGHDT and YNNKEL (reference sequence). This CDR3 region has 18 residues. Trimming cost V 2 bases and J 4 bases; bases outside gene matches: 14. CDR3 in amino acids: CASSQLTTEDRGSYGYTF. In DNA, the CDR3 is TGTGCCAGCAGCCAACTTACGACCGAGGACAGGGGTAGCTATGGCTACACCTTC.

V is TRBV3-1 (or the pseudogene TRBV3-2) and J is TRBJ2-4; 8 nucleotides agree with TRBD1. J lost 3 bases, V lost 5 bases, and 24 bases had no gene match. The CDR3 runs to 21 residues. Germline values: CDR1 LGHDT, CDR2 YNNKEL (reference sequence). The chain's CDR3 is CASSIRTFRAQGAGDKNIQYF. CDR3 bases: TGTGCCAGCAGCATAAGAACATTCCGTGCCCAGGGGGCTGGAGACAAAAACATTCAGTACTTC.

J is TRBJ1-3 and V is TRBV27, with D maybe TRBD1 (6 bases). The germline CDR1 and CDR2 sequences are MNHEY and SMNVEV (reference sequence). V was pared by 5 bases and J by 1 base, with 18 bases between. The CDR3 loop spans 17 amino acids. CDR3 loop: CASSPRPGTLSGNTIYF. The CDR3 bases are TGTGCCAGCAGTCCCCGTCCTGGGACACTATCTGGAAACACCATATATTTT.

The rearrangement uses TRBV9 and TRBJ1-6; TRBD1 agrees at 8 bases. Looked up from germline, CDR1 is SGDLS and CDR2 is YYNGEE. There are 16 residues in the CDR3. Trimming cost V 0 bases and J 10 bases; bases outside gene matches: 9. The CDR3 coding sequence is TGTGCCAGCAGCGTAGGAGGACAGGGTTTTCGATCACCCCTCCACTTT. Protein: CASSVGGQGFRSPLHF.

CDR3 sequence: CASSFFGESGYTF. In nucleotides, the CDR3 is TGTGCCAGCAGCTTTTTCGGGGAGAGCGGCTACACCTTC. This rearrangement joins TRBV5-5 to TRBJ1-2, with no clear D. The CDR3 totals 13 residues. The germline CDR1 and CDR2 sequences are SGHKS and YYEKEE (reference sequence). Deletions cut 2 bases from V and 8 bases from J, with 13 bases between. The full variable domain, its missing parts supplied by reference TRBV5-5 and TRBJ1-2, is DAGVTQSPTHLIKTRGQQVTLRCSPISGHKSVSWYQQVLGQGPQFIFQYYEKEERGRGNFPDRFSARQFPNYSSELNVNALLLGDSALYLCASSFFGESGYTFGSGTRLTVV.

V and J are TRBV9 and TRBJ1-4; 8 bases agree with TRBD1. The CDR3 is 15 amino acids. After removal of 0 bases from V and 7 bases from J, the junction contained 5 bases not matched to a gene. Germline CDR1 is SGDLS and CDR2 is YYNGEE. CDR3 in amino acids: CASSVAQGGGEKLFF. CDR3 DNA: TGTGCCAGCAGCGTAGCACAGGGGGGTGGTGAAAAACTGTTTTTT.

CDR3 protein: CASSQAGSNEKLFF. The CDR3 coding sequence is TGTGCCAGCAGTCAGGCAGGGTCCAATGAAAAACTGTTTTTT. The chain employs TRBV27 and TRBJ1-4; tentatively, D is TRBD1 (5 bases). Germline lookup yields CDR1 MNHEY and CDR2 SMNVEV (reference sequence). Trimming left V 5 bases short and J 5 bases short, with 12 bases between. The CDR3 totals 14 residues.

V gene TRBV12-3 or TRBV12-4 combines with J gene TRBJ2-1; TRBD2 aligns across 8 bases. This CDR3 is built from 13 residues. The V gene end was trimmed by 5 bases and the J gene end by 9 bases; junction bases not matched to a gene: 6. CDR3 sequence (DNA): TGTGCCAGCAGTCCCGGACTAGCTAGTGAGCAGTTCTTC. Amino acids: CASSPGLASEQFF.

The chain carries TRBV7-9 and TRBJ2-2, with D uncertain. Per the germline V gene, CDR1 is SEHNR and CDR2 is FQNEAQ (reference sequence). Trimming stripped 8 bases from V and 4 bases from J, with 2 bases between. The CDR3 is made up of 10 amino acids. The DNA of the CDR3 is TGTGCCAGCTTCACCGGGGAGCTGTTTTTT. As protein: CASFTGELFF.